The rows below give T cell receptor beta chains drawn from one sample of a study of OX40 agonist ivuxolimab in advanced cancers. Clones were sequenced by immunoSEQ multiplex PCR, and TCRdb holds only the in-frame ones, with some missing. The table shows tens of thousands of clones, with 70% to 90% occurring only once. The sample in question was CD4+ or CD8+ T cells sorted from blood, obtained in a trial of the OX40 agonist ivuxolimab. The source is an adult with an advanced solid tumor such as melanoma, head and neck, liver or kidney cancer. Each CDR3 is given with its conserved first and last residue. The D gene is left open where the match is weak. Where a row states a size, it is once, few, many or the class of an expanded clone; other rows omit it.

j_gene | d_gene | v_gene | abundance | CDR3aa | CDR3nt
TRBJ2-7 | TRBD1 | TRBV9 | . | CASSEPGQGREQYF | TGTGCCAGCAGTGAACCGGGACAGGGTCGCGAGCAGTACTTC
TRBJ1-3 | . | TRBV30 | . | CAWSGAANTIYF | TGTGCCTGGAGTGGAGCGGCGAACACCATATATTTT
TRBJ1-2 | . | TRBV6-1 | . | CASSEGGPLGTNRNNAGYTF | TGTGCCAGCAGTGAAGGGGGCCCTCTCGGGACCAATCGGAATAATGCTGGCTACACCTTC
TRBJ1-5 | TRBD1 | TRBV28 | . | CASSRDRGVDQPQHF | TGTGCCAGCAGCCGGGACAGGGGGGTGGATCAGCCCCAGCATTTT
TRBJ2-2 | . | TRBV19 | . | CASSMLADTGELFF | TGTGCCAGTAGTATGCTAGCAGATACCGGGGAGCTGTTTTTT
TRBJ2-3 | . | TRBV21-1 | . | CASSIPGGDTQYF | TGTGCCAGCAGCATACCGGGGGGAGATACGCAGTATTTT
TRBJ1-2 | TRBD1 | TRBV19 | . | CASSIGGTGIGYTF | TGTGCCAGTAGTATTGGTGGGACAGGGATCGGCTACACCTTC
TRBJ2-7 | TRBD2 | TRBV7-8 | . | CASSLEVRSGRGEQYF | TGTGCCAGCAGCTTAGAGGTGAGGAGCGGGAGAGGCGAGCAGTACTTC
TRBJ1-1 | . | TRBV7-2 | . | CASSLQRTGNTEAFF | TGTGCCAGCAGCTTACAGCGGACGGGGAACACTGAAGCTTTCTTT
TRBJ2-1 | TRBD1 | TRBV5-4 | . | CASSWGDRAYEQFF | TGTGCCAGCAGCTGGGGGGACAGGGCATATGAGCAGTTCTTC
TRBJ1-1 | . | TRBV5-1 | . | CASSYGPLGTEAFF | TGCGCCAGCAGCTACGGGCCGTTGGGCACTGAAGCTTTCTTT
TRBJ1-3 | . | TRBV4-1 | . | CASSQGTGLSSGNTIYF | TGCGCCAGCAGCCAAGGTACAGGTTTGAGCTCTGGAAACACCATATATTTT
TRBJ2-5 | TRBD2 | TRBV28 | . | CASRPGGSEETQYF | TGTGCCAGCAGGCCCGGCGGGAGTGAAGAGACCCAGTACTTC
TRBJ1-2 | . | TRBV6-1 | once | CASRRLAVYGYTF | TGTGCCAGCCGGAGACTCGCAGTGTATGGCTACACCTTC
TRBJ2-7 | TRBD2 | TRBV6-1 | . | CASDESGRSYEQYF | TGTGCCAGCGACGAAAGCGGGAGGTCGTACGAGCAGTACTTC
TRBJ1-2 | . | TRBV19 | . | CASRRGNYGYTF | TGTGCCAGTAGAAGGGGTAACTATGGCTACACCTTC
TRBJ2-3 | TRBD2 | TRBV7-9 | few | CASSREGLRRGGTDTQYF | TGTGCCAGCAGCCGGGAGGGCCTCCGGAGAGGGGGCACAGATACGCAGTATTTT
TRBJ2-7 | TRBD2 | TRBV27 | once | CATQGLAGRTVYEQYF | TGTGCCACCCAGGGACTAGCGGGACGGACGGTTTACGAGCAGTACTTC
TRBJ2-7 | . | TRBV28 | once | CASSARDPHRQYF | TGTGCCAGCAGCGCTAGGGACCCGCATAGGCAGTACTTC
TRBJ1-2 | TRBD1 | TRBV5-4 | once | CASSYRDRPNYGYTF | TGTGCCAGCAGCTACCGGGACAGACCTAACTATGGCTACACCTTC
TRBJ2-4 | . | TRBV19 | . | CASSIQGAKNIQYF | TGTGCCAGTAGTATTCAAGGAGCCAAAAACATTCAGTACTTC
TRBJ2-5 | . | TRBV28 | . | CASSSQGQETQYF | TGTGCCAGCAGTTCGCAGGGACAAGAGACCCAGTACTTC
TRBJ2-1 | TRBD2 | TRBV9 | . | CASSVRASGFSHEQFF | TGTGCCAGCAGCGTCCGGGCTAGCGGATTCTCCCATGAGCAGTTCTTC
TRBJ1-1 | . | TRBV10-2 | . | CASSEQRNTEAFF | TGCGCCAGCAGTGAGCAGAGGAACACTGAAGCTTTCTTT
TRBJ2-1 | . | TRBV7-2 | . | CASSLSKADNEQFF | TGTGCCAGCAGCTTATCAAAGGCGGACAATGAGCAGTTCTTC
TRBJ2-3 | . | TRBV19 | . | CASSPRGTDTQYF | TGTGCCAGTAGCCCGAGAGGGACAGATACGCAGTATTTT
TRBJ1-5 | . | TRBV15 | . | CATSRDLSTYNQPQHF | TGTGCCACCAGCAGAGATTTAAGCACCTACAATCAGCCCCAGCATTTT
TRBJ2-1 | . | TRBV5-4 | . | CASSLEIFGEQFF | TGTGCCAGCAGCTTAGAGATCTTTGGTGAGCAGTTCTTC
TRBJ2-3 | . | TRBV6-5 | . | CASSYSGRGNTDTQYF | TGTGCCAGCAGTTACTCGGGGCGGGGCAACACAGATACGCAGTATTTT
TRBJ2-1 | . | TRBV9 | . | CASSVSDYNEQFF | TGTGCCAGCAGCGTGAGCGACTACAATGAGCAGTTCTTC
TRBJ2-7 | . | TRBV28 | . | CASSGFYEQYF | TGTGCCAGCAGTGGCTTCTACGAGCAGTACTTC
TRBJ2-1 | TRBD2 | TRBV7-3 | . | CASSQSLTSLRVF | TGTGCCAGCAGCCAATCATTGACTAGCTTGAGGGTCTTC
TRBJ1-3 | . | TRBV28 | . | CASSAGDRNSGNTIYF | TGTGCCAGCAGTGCCGGGGACCGGAACTCTGGAAACACCATATATTTT
TRBJ2-5 | . | TRBV7-2 | . | CASSRGTVQETQYF | TGTGCCAGCAGCCGCGGGACTGTGCAAGAGACCCAGTACTTC
TRBJ1-1 | . | TRBV10-3 | . | CAISEGVNQIRKEAFF | TGTGCCATCAGTGAAGGGGTTAACCAGATCCGAAAGGAAGCTTTCTTT
TRBJ2-2 | TRBD2 | TRBV11-2 | . | CASSWTSGRGSTGELFF | TGTGCCAGCAGCTGGACTAGCGGGAGGGGGAGCACCGGGGAGCTGTTTTTT
TRBJ2-2 | . | TRBV6-5 | . | CASVQVYTGELFF | TGTGCCAGCGTACAGGTGTACACCGGGGAGCTGTTTTTT
TRBJ2-7 | . | TRBV30 | . | CAWSRTELQEQYF | TGTGCCTGGAGTCGGACAGAGCTACAAGAGCAGTACTTC
TRBJ2-7 | . | TRBV7-3 | . | CASSLGAGPSYEQYF | TGTGCCAGCAGCTTAGGGGCGGGGCCTTCCTACGAGCAGTACTTC
TRBJ1-5 | . | TRBV28 | . | CATKVNRQLGNQPQHF | TGTGCGACCAAAGTAAACAGACAGCTTGGCAATCAGCCCCAGCATTTT
TRBJ2-3 | TRBD1 | TRBV5-8 | . | CASSLGQGQRADTQYF | TGTGCCAGCAGCCTTGGACAGGGCCAGAGGGCAGATACGCAGTATTTT
TRBJ2-5 | . | TRBV9 | . | CASSARGETQYF | TGTGCCAGCAGCGCCAGGGGTGAGACCCAGTACTTC
TRBJ2-5 | . | TRBV12-5 | . | CASGTDRDYQETQYF | TGTGCTAGTGGTACCGACAGGGACTACCAAGAGACCCAGTACTTC
TRBJ2-5 | TRBD2 | TRBV6-1 | . | CASSEGLAGGQETQYF | TGTGCCAGCAGTGAGGGTCTAGCGGGAGGACAAGAGACCCAGTACTTC
TRBJ2-5 | . | TRBV28 | . | CASSLGRWLGAEGETQYF | TGTGCCAGCAGTCTAGGGCGGTGGTTGGGAGCGGAGGGGGAGACCCAGTACTTC
TRBJ1-3 | . | TRBV19 | . | CGTGSNSGNTIYF | TGTGGAACGGGATCTAACTCTGGAAACACCATATATTTT
TRBJ2-1 | . | TRBV20-1 | . | CSATYNEQFF | TGCAGTGCTACCTACAATGAGCAGTTCTTC
TRBJ2-5 | TRBD1 | TRBV7-9 | . | CASSFGQGARETQYF | TGTGCCAGCAGCTTCGGCCAGGGGGCTCGGGAGACCCAGTACTTC
TRBJ2-3 | . | TRBV11-2 | . | CASRITSTTDTQYF | TGTGCCAGCAGAATAACTAGCACCACAGATACGCAGTATTTT
TRBJ2-1 | TRBD2 | TRBV19 | . | CASSIGWTSGSLMNEQFF | TGTGCCAGTAGTATAGGTTGGACTAGCGGGAGCCTGATGAATGAGCAGTTCTTC
TRBJ2-6 | . | TRBV27 | . | CASSTKTAGANVLTF | TGTGCCAGCAGTACCAAAACCGCTGGGGCCAACGTCCTGACTTTC
TRBJ2-7 | . | TRBV19 | . | CASSIGSALPNEQYF | TGTGCCAGTAGTATCGGTAGCGCTCTGCCTAACGAGCAGTACTTC